Ten or more counts support the clone carrying this TCR beta chain. The entry originates in a study of T cells after posttransplantation cyclophosphamide. This CDR3 spans 13 amino acids. From germline, CDR1 is SGHKS and CDR2 YYEKEE (reference sequence). V gave up 1 base and J gave up 6 bases, with 10 bases separating them. Busulfan-fludarabine conditioning, marrow transplant, and cyclophosphamide on days +3 and +4 were administered. Here immunoSEQ multiplex PCR was the method, and the copy in TCRdb shows in-frame clones only, minus some. The sample contains 5,000 or so clones, none of them singletons. This TCR came from a male patient aged 55 to 69 who received an allogeneic stem cell transplant from a related donor, was CMV-positive, and had acute GVHD only. The graft donor may have given rise to some T cells. V gene TRBV5-5 combines with J gene TRBJ1-2; a weak D match, TRBD1 (5 bases). Sample: PBMCs, taken roughly 380 days after allogeneic stem cell transplant with posttransplant cyclophosphamide. The CDR3 reads CASSLRGTDGYTF. In DNA form, the CDR3 reads TGTGCCAGCAGCTTGCGGGGGACCGATGGCTACACCTTC.